This T cell receptor beta chain was found in a study of T cell responses to AZD1222 COVID-19 vaccine. Findings and caveats of the study: Two doses of AZD1222 preceded a rise in Spike-specific TCR breadth and depth. It was only 6 or 7 AZD1222 recipients who were seropositive at baseline.

Only in-frame clones appear in the TCRdb table, and some are missing; sequencing was by immunoSEQ multiplex PCR. This table has tens of thousands of clones, 88% appearing once. Note on this clone: Its antigen is as yet unknown.

Second doses at about 4 or about 12 weeks were pooled. The germline V gene has CDR1 WSHSY and CDR2 SAAADI. CDR3 length: 16 amino acids. Trimming took 3 bases from V and 4 from J, leaving 18 bases between them. The sample consisted of peripheral blood, taken 28 days after the second AZD1222 dose. The receptor comes from an adult who received the AZD1222 COVID-19 vaccine. The chain uses TRBV10-2 and TRBJ1-2; unclear D gene. CDR3 protein: CASSDLARTESYGYTF. Written as DNA, the CDR3 is TGCGCCAGCAGTGACTTAGCAAGGACGGAGAGCTATGGCTACACCTTC.